The rows below give T cell receptor beta chains drawn from one sample of a study of identical twins. TCRdb re-analysed the 5' RACE reads in MiXCR, keeping a single row per CDR3 protein. The sample has 430,000 or so distinct CDR3 sequences, approximately 24% seen once. These data were also filed under a second study, of T cells expressing NK-cell markers.

What was sequenced was CD4+ T cells sorted from blood. The source of these receptors is a woman under 30 in good health. Both conserved end residues are part of each CDR3. A D gene is named only where the DNA matches it firmly. Rows may omit the clone size; those that give it use once, few, many or a size class.

length	D	V	J	size	CDR3	DNA
12	TRBD1	TRBV4-3	TRBJ2-4	few	CASSPGQGSMYF	TGCGCCAGCAGCCCCGGACAGGGCTCGATGTACTTC
15	NA	TRBV5-1	TRBJ2-3	many	CASSWSTTSTDTQYF	TGCGCCAGCAGCTGGTCTACCACTAGCACAGATACGCAGTATTTT
15	TRBD2	TRBV2	TRBJ2-1	few	CASRVAGAPLYEQFF	TGTGCCAGCAGAGTAGCGGGAGCCCCCCTCTATGAGCAGTTCTTC
13	NA	TRBV5-6	TRBJ1-3	many	CASSSVAGNTIYF	TGTGCCAGCAGCTCCGTCGCTGGAAACACCATATATTTT
17	NA	TRBV7-2	TRBJ2-2	few	CASSLAAGRTYTGELFF	TGTGCCAGCAGCTTAGCAGCGGGTAGAACATACACCGGGGAGCTGTTTTTT
14	NA	TRBV29-1	TRBJ2-3	many	CSVTGSKGTDTQYF	TGCAGCGTCACGGGGAGCAAGGGCACAGATACGCAGTATTTT
14	NA	TRBV5-1	TRBJ2-1	NA	CASSFHGSDNEQFF	TGCGCCAGCAGCTTTCACGGCTCTGACAATGAGCAGTTCTTC
16	TRBD2	TRBV15	TRBJ2-2	once	CATSSLGEGRTGELFF	TGTGCCACCAGCAGTCTCGGGGAGGGGCGAACCGGGGAGCTGTTTTTT
11	NA	TRBV20-1	TRBJ2-1	NA	CSASILVEQFF	TGCAGTGCTAGTATACTAGTTGAGCAGTTCTTC
15	NA	TRBV5-1	TRBJ2-5	many	CASIENPSFQETQYF	TGCGCCAGCATTGAGAACCCTTCATTCCAAGAGACCCAGTACTTC
12	NA	TRBV7-9	TRBJ2-1	NA	CAGTGPYNEQFF	TGTGCCGGGACCGGGCCTTACAATGAGCAGTTCTTC
15	NA	TRBV9	TRBJ2-1	few	CASSVESGYYNEQFF	TGTGCCAGCAGCGTAGAAAGCGGGTACTACAATGAGCAGTTCTTC
12	NA	TRBV20-1	TRBJ2-5	few	CSASGAQETQYF	TGCAGTGCTTCCGGGGCCCAAGAGACCCAGTACTTC
14	NA	TRBV20-1	TRBJ2-7	NA	CSARVGAGAYEQYF	TGCAGTGCTAGAGTAGGGGCCGGTGCTTACGAGCAGTACTTC
12	NA	TRBV2	TRBJ2-3	NA	CASSERSDTQYF	TGTGCCAGCAGTGAAAGGTCGGATACGCAGTATTTT
14	NA	TRBV7-2	TRBJ2-3	few	CASSLVPPFDTQYF	TGTGCCAGCAGCTTAGTACCCCCTTTCGATACGCAGTATTTT
16	NA	TRBV3-1	TRBJ2-4	NA	CASSQGTPFTVNIQYF	TGTGCCAGCAGCCAAGGGACTCCCTTCACAGTGAACATTCAGTACTTC
13	TRBD1	TRBV5-5	TRBJ2-7	NA	CASRRDRKYEQYF	TGTGCCAGCAGGAGGGACAGAAAATACGAGCAGTACTTC
13	NA	TRBV20-1	TRBJ2-5	NA	CSARELGRETQYF	TGCAGTGCTAGAGAGTTGGGTCGAGAGACCCAGTACTTC
13	NA	TRBV10-3	TRBJ1-2	few	CAIRRQANYGYTF	TGTGCCATCAGAAGACAGGCAAACTATGGCTACACCTTC
15	TRBD2	TRBV20-1	TRBJ2-1	many	CSAPARASGGNEQFF	TGCAGTGCCCCCGCTCGGGCTAGCGGGGGGAATGAGCAGTTCTTC
13	NA	TRBV3-1	TRBJ2-2	NA	CASTGRGAGELFF	TGTGCCAGCACCGGCCGGGGTGCCGGGGAGCTGTTTTTT
11	NA	TRBV20-1	TRBJ2-5	NA	CSAWTVETQYF	TGCAGTGCTTGGACAGTTGAAACCCAGTACTTC
15	TRBD1	TRBV6-2/TRBV6-3	TRBJ2-6	NA	CASSYRGLGANVLTF	TGTGCCAGCAGTTACAGGGGGCTAGGGGCCAACGTCCTGACTTTC
12	NA	TRBV3-1	TRBJ2-7	few	CASRGDLYEQYF	TGTGCCAGCAGGGGGGACCTCTACGAGCAGTACTTC
14	NA	TRBV7-2	TRBJ2-1	NA	CASNPTRGGYEQFF	TGTGCCAGCAACCCCACCAGGGGTGGGTATGAGCAGTTCTTC
12	TRBD1	TRBV30	TRBJ1-1	few	CAWSPQGVEAFF	TGTGCCTGGAGTCCCCAGGGGGTTGAAGCTTTCTTT
16	NA	TRBV7-3	TRBJ2-6	few	CASSGRGLLGANVLTF	TGTGCCAGCTCAGGCCGTGGTCTTCTTGGGGCCAACGTCCTGACTTTC
18	TRBD2	TRBV7-6	TRBJ2-2	once	CASSRGGGTSGNTGELFF	TGTGCCAGCAGCCGGGGCGGAGGGACTAGCGGGAACACCGGGGAGCTGTTTTTT
13	NA	TRBV4-3	TRBJ1-2	few	CASSQDPGIGYTF	TGCGCCAGCAGCCAAGACCCAGGGATCGGCTACACCTTC
14	NA	TRBV29-1	TRBJ2-7	NA	CSVGLRLSSYEQYF	TGCAGCGTTGGGTTACGTCTGAGCTCCTACGAGCAGTACTTC
14	NA	TRBV20-1	TRBJ2-1	few	CSTRAGSSYNEQFF	TGCAGTACCCGAGCGGGTAGCTCCTACAATGAGCAGTTCTTC
19	TRBD2	TRBV11-2	TRBJ2-7	few	CASSLQGSGRRQAPYEQYF	TGTGCCAGCAGCTTACAGGGTAGCGGGAGACGGCAAGCTCCCTACGAGCAGTACTTC
15	NA	TRBV15	TRBJ2-3	NA	CATERSGLSTDTQYF	TGTGCCACCGAAAGGAGCGGCCTTAGCACAGATACGCAGTATTTT
15	NA	TRBV18	TRBJ2-1	NA	CASSPISIRAGEQFF	TGTGCCAGCTCACCAATATCTATACGTGCGGGTGAGCAGTTCTTC